One and the same sample provided the 26 T cell receptor beta chains below, sequenced in a study of T cell responses to AZD1222 COVID-19 vaccine. Sequencing was performed with immunoSEQ multiplex PCR; in TCRdb, only in-frame clones are kept and a portion is missing. The data contain some 130,000 clones, 85% to 90% of them singletons. Sequences were derived from peripheral blood, sampled on day 0 of AZD1222 vaccination. These receptor sequences come from an adult in good health.

This clone was picked up a small number of times. CDR3 bases: TGTGCCAGCAGCTTAGGGTTTGGTTGGGACTATGGCTACACCTTC. Amino acids: CASSLGFGWDYGYTF. V and J are TRBV7-2 and TRBJ1-2; D gene uncertain. This CDR3 has 15 amino acids. The V end lost 1 base, the J end lost 3 bases, and 12 bases lay between the germline ends. From germline, CDR1 is SGHTA and CDR2 FQGNSA.

The chain links TRBV6-5 to TRBJ2-7; 9 bases are shared with TRBD1. Looked up from germline, CDR1 is MNHEY and CDR2 is SVGAGI. V lost 7 bases to trimming and J lost 4 bases; unmatched junction nucleotides: 8. There are 14 residues in the CDR3. The CDR3 coding sequence is TGTGCCAGCACTAACGGACAGGGGACTTACGAGCAGTACTTC. Its translation is CASTNGQGTYEQYF.

The V and J genes are TRBV18 and TRBJ2-3, with 9 bases aligning to TRBD2. This CDR3 has 15 amino acids. After removal of 4 bases from V and 1 base from J, the junction contained 3 bases not matched to a gene. Germline V gene data show CDR1 as KGHSH and CDR2 as LQKENI. CDR3 sequence (DNA): TGTGCCAGCTCACTTAGCGGGGGCCGCACAGATACGCAGTATTTT. Protein: CASSLSGGRTDTQYF.

The V call is TRBV10-1, the J call TRBJ1-6, with a weak D call TRBD1 (6 bases). CDR3 length equals 15 residues. The germline V gene has CDR1 WNHNN and CDR2 SYGVQD (reference sequence). Trimming pared 4 bases from V and 8 bases from J, leaving 15 bases between. DNA for the CDR3: TGCGCCAGCAGTGCCAGGGGCGATCTTGATTCACCCCTCCACTTT. Translation: CASSARGDLDSPLHF.

The table lists this clone with a few counts. The V gene is TRBV13, the J gene TRBJ1-6, with D hard to call. Deletions cut 3 bases from V and 3 bases from J, with 9 bases between. CDR3 length equals 15 residues. The germline V gene has CDR1 PRHDT and CDR2 FYEKMQ (reference sequence). This chain's CDR3 is CASSFSANYNSPLHF. CDR3 bases: TGTGCCAGCAGCTTCTCAGCCAACTATAATTCACCCCTCCACTTT.

This clone has a single count. The V call is TRBV28, the J call TRBJ1-2, with 9 bases identical to TRBD1. CDR3 length: 16 residues. V lost 5 bases to trimming and J lost 5 bases; unmatched junction nucleotides: 12. From germline, CDR1 is MDHEN and CDR2 SYDVKM. The DNA for the CDR3 is TGTGCCAGCAGTGATATTAAAACGGGACAGGGTTATGGCTACACCTTC. This translates into CASSDIKTGQGYGYTF.

The chain is built from TRBV4-1 and TRBJ1-1; 7 nucleotides agree with TRBD1. V was clipped by 6 bases and J by 1 base; unmatched bases: 5. The CDR3 has 14 residues. The germline CDR1 and CDR2 sequences are MGHRA and YSYEKL. DNA for the CDR3: TGCGCCAGCAGTCCCGGGACAGCGAACACTGAAGCTTTCTTT. This codes for CASSPGTANTEAFF.

The V and J genes are TRBV7-8 and TRBJ1-1; possible D gene TRBD1, 5 bases. This CDR3 has 18 amino acids. Trimming removed 2 bases at V and 2 bases at J, with 21 bases between. Germline loops: CDR1 SGHVS, CDR2 FQNEAQ. CDR3: CASSLTRHIQGSNTEAFF. CDR3 DNA sequence: TGTGCCAGCAGCTTAACCCGGCACATCCAGGGTTCAAACACTGAAGCTTTCTTT.

The chain links TRBV7-2 to TRBJ1-2, with D uncertain. The V end lost 4 bases, the J end lost 3 bases, and 12 bases lay between the germline ends. Germline CDR1 is SGHTA and CDR2 is FQGNSA. The CDR3 extends over 14 amino acids. In DNA, the CDR3 is TGTGCCAGCAGCTCTCCGGATATGTACTATGGCTACACCTTC. The encoded protein is CASSSPDMYYGYTF.

CDR3 coding DNA: TGTGCCAGCAGCTTTGACGGGGATGAAGCTTTCTTT. Translated, it gives CASSFDGDEAFF. This chain uses TRBV6-5 with TRBJ1-1; D uncertain. CDR1 MNHEY and CDR2 SVGAGI come from the germline V gene. The CDR3 covers 12 residues. V gave up 6 bases and J gave up 7 bases, with 12 bases separating them.

This clone was found once. The chain is built from TRBV6-5 and TRBJ1-6, with D tentatively TRBD1 (6 bases). Trimming cost V 7 bases and J 9 bases, with 13 bases left between them. Germline values: CDR1 MNHEY, CDR2 SVGAGI. The CDR3 spans 13 residues. The CDR3 DNA sequence: TGTGCCAGCAAACAGACAGGCGCTTCACCCCTCCACTTT. Its protein product is CASKQTGASPLHF.

The chain combines TRBV30 with TRBJ2-6; D is unresolved. This CDR3 spans 15 amino acids. V was clipped by 0 bases and J by 0 bases, with 6 bases between them. The germline gives CDR1 GTSNPN, CDR2 SVGIG (reference sequence). The CDR3 sequence: CAWSVGNSGANVLTF. The CDR3 DNA reads TGTGCCTGGAGTGTGGGAAACTCTGGGGCCAACGTCCTGACTTTC.

The chain uses TRBV15 and TRBJ1-2; no firm D call. The germline gives CDR1 LNHNV, CDR2 YYDKDF (reference sequence). V lost 0 bases, J lost 8 bases, and 16 bases lay in between. The CDR3 spans 15 residues. The CDR3 here is CATSRDVVGSVGYTF. In nucleotides, the CDR3 is TGTGCCACCAGCAGAGATGTGGTGGGGTCGGTGGGCTACACCTTC.

This clone was counted once. The chain has TRBV6-4 and TRBJ1-6; 7 bases map to TRBD1. CDR3 length: 14 residues. In germline, CDR1 is MRHNA, CDR2 SNTAGT. V was clipped by 3 bases and J by 14 bases; unmatched bases: 10. The CDR3 nucleotides are TGTGCCAGCAGTGATGGGAACAGGGGTTCGGCCCTCCACTTT. Translation: CASSDGNRGSALHF.

The chain's CDR3 is CASSSTGRETQYF. In nucleotides, the CDR3 is TGTGCCAGCAGTTCGACAGGGCGCGAGACCCAGTACTTC. This sequence joins TRBV2 and TRBJ2-5; TRBD1 matches at 7 bases. Germline V CDR1 and CDR2: SNHLY, FYNNEI. CDR3 length equals 13 residues. Losses at the gene ends were 5 bases for V and 5 bases for J; bases not matched to a gene: 5.

This clone showed up just once. This sequence joins TRBV29-1 and TRBJ2-1; D perhaps matches TRBD2 (6 bases). Germline loops: CDR1 SQVTM, CDR2 ANQGSEA. V was pared by 0 bases and J by 3 bases, with 18 bases between. The CDR3 consists of 17 residues. CDR3 nucleotide sequence: TGCAGCGTTGAAGATCCGGGTAACGGGGGTTTCTACAATGAGCAGTTCTTC. It translates to CSVEDPGNGGFYNEQFF.

The table lists this clone with a few counts. The chain uses TRBV5-1 and TRBJ1-3; D perhaps matches TRBD1 (5 bases). V gave up 7 bases and J gave up 0 bases, with 14 bases separating them. The V gene's germline CDR1 is SGHRS and CDR2 YFSETQ. The CDR3 has 15 amino acids. CDR3 DNA: TGCGCCAGCGAGACAGCACCCGGCTCTGGAAACACCATATATTTT. Translation gives CASETAPGSGNTIYF.

J is TRBJ2-7 and V is TRBV19; D ambiguous. The CDR3 spans 13 residues. CDR1 is LNHDA, CDR2 SQIVND, per germline (reference sequence). The V and J ends lost 5 bases and 4 bases respectively, with 12 bases between them. CDR3: CASSPANPYEQYF. The CDR3 coding sequence is TGTGCCAGTAGTCCGGCGAATCCTTACGAGCAGTACTTC.

The rearrangement links TRBV6-5 to TRBJ2-7; D might be TRBD1 or TRBD2, each matching 5 bases. Trimming stripped 0 bases from V and 2 bases from J, with 11 bases between. The length of the CDR3 is 15 residues. CDR1 is MNHEY and CDR2 is SVGAGI in the germline V gene. CDR3 loop: CASSYSSGGAYEQYF. In DNA form, the CDR3 reads TGTGCCAGCAGTTACTCGAGTGGGGGAGCCTACGAGCAGTACTTC.

The gene calls are TRBV7-2 and TRBJ2-5; the D gene is possibly TRBD1 (5 bases). Germline V gene lookup returns CDR1 SGHTA and CDR2 FQGNSA. The CDR3 contains 15 residues. Trimming removed 3 bases from V and 7 bases from J, with 18 bases in between. The CDR3 DNA follows: TGTGCCAGCAGCTTGGTGACAGCCAATAAGGGGACCCAGTACTTC. This gives the protein CASSLVTANKGTQYF.

V gene TRBV27 combines with J gene TRBJ2-1, with 9 bases lining up with TRBD2. The J segment lost 6 bases and the V segment lost 7 bases, leaving 7 bases of the junction unmatched. Germline CDR1 reads MNHEY; CDR2 reads SMNVEV (reference sequence). CDR3 length equals 14 residues. The chain's CDR3 is CASTGLAGPNEQFF. Written as DNA, the CDR3 is TGTGCCAGCACGGGGCTAGCGGGGCCCAATGAGCAGTTCTTC.

The chain carries TRBV7-2 and TRBJ2-3; 13 positions match TRBD2. Trimming at V came to 5 bases and at J to 1 base, leaving 3 bases not matched to a gene. This CDR3 region has 16 residues. CDR1 SGHTA and CDR2 FQGNSA come from the germline V gene. CDR3 DNA: TGTGCCAGCAGCCCCACTAGCGGGGGGGGCACAGATACGCAGTATTTT. Translation gives CASSPTSGGGTDTQYF.

In its sample, this clone was seen many times. J is TRBJ2-3 and V is TRBV7-9, with 8 bases fitting TRBD2. J gave up 2 bases and V 4 bases, and 8 bases lay outside the gene matches. CDR1 and CDR2 (germline): SEHNR, FQNEAQ (reference sequence). The CDR3 is made up of 16 amino acids. The CDR3 region has the DNA TGTGCCAGCAGCTCACCCTATAGCGGGACCACAGATACGCAGTATTTT. This codes for CASSSPYSGTTDTQYF.

V is TRBV7-9 and J is TRBJ2-2; D gene ambiguous. The germline V gene encodes CDR1 SEHNR and CDR2 FQNEAQ (reference sequence). There are 17 residues in the CDR3. With 1 base removed from V and 0 bases from J, the gap between germline ends came to 12 bases. CDR3 in amino acids: CASSLDGWLANTGELFF. CDR3 coding DNA: TGTGCCAGCAGCTTAGACGGTTGGCTTGCGAACACCGGGGAGCTGTTTTTT.

The V and J genes are TRBV4-1 and TRBJ2-7; unclear D gene. The V gene lost 5 bases and the J gene lost 4 bases, with 15 bases spanning the gap. The CDR3 is 14 residues long. Germline lookup yields CDR1 MGHRA and CDR2 YSYEKL. CDR3 bases: TGCGCCAGCAGCAAAAAGAAAGAAAGATACGAGCAGTACTTC. This gives the protein CASSKKKERYEQYF.

The gene calls are TRBV18 and TRBJ1-4, with 9 bases aligning to TRBD1. V was clipped by 6 bases and J by 6 bases; unmatched bases: 5. Germline CDR1 and CDR2: KGHSH and LQKENI. This CDR3 spans 14 amino acids. As DNA, the CDR3 is TGTGCCAGCTCGGCCGGGACAGGGTATGAAAAACTGTTTTTT. Protein product: CASSAGTGYEKLFF. The whole variable domain, filled in from reference TRBV18 and TRBJ1-4, reads NAGVMQNPRHLVRRRGQEARLRCSPMKGHSHVYWYRQLPEEGLKFMVYLQKENIIDESGMPKERFSAEFPKEGPSILRIQQVVRGDSAAYFCASSAGTGYEKLFFGSGTQLSVL.